These 28 T cell receptor beta chains came from one sample sequenced in a study of cytomegalovirus exposure and HLA in healthy donors. Amplification used 60 Vbeta primers and 13 Jbeta primers. Produced via immunoSEQ multiplex PCR; TCRdb's table is partial and in-frame only. Its clone listing holds 90,000 to 130,000 clones. The specimen sequenced was PBMCs. The receptors stem from a man aged 30-40 years in good health and CMV-seronegative.

The chain carries TRBV7-2 and TRBJ2-2, with TRBD2 as a possible D gene (6 bases). The V gene's germline CDR1 is SGHTA and CDR2 FQGNSA. This CDR3 region has 15 residues. The ends were cut back, 2 bases at V and 1 base at J, with 8 bases in the middle. The CDR3 region is CASSLQAGNTGELFF. The CDR3 nucleotides read TGTGCCAGCAGCTTACAAGCGGGGAACACCGGGGAGCTGTTTTTT.

The chain links TRBV30 to TRBJ1-5; D gene unclear. The CDR3 loop spans 18 amino acids. Germline loops: CDR1 GTSNPN, CDR2 SVGIG (reference sequence). V was trimmed by 0 bases and J by 7 bases, leaving 25 bases between them. The CDR3 protein is CAWSVNPLLHQVRQPQHF. DNA of the CDR3: TGTGCCTGGAGTGTAAACCCCCTACTCCACCAGGTCAGGCAGCCCCAGCATTTT.

The J gene is TRBJ2-1, the V gene TRBV4-1; the match to TRBD2 covers 13 bases. The CDR3 is 15 amino acids. The germline gives CDR1 MGHRA, CDR2 YSYEKL. V trimming: 3 bases; J trimming: 10 bases; junction bases outside the gene matches: 6. In DNA, the CDR3 is TGCGCCAGCAGCCAGGGGACTAGCGGGGTGAGAGAGCAGTTCTTC. Translating it yields CASSQGTSGVREQFF.

Regarding this clone: Other DNA sequences in the sample encode the same CDR3. The genes are TRBV4-3 and TRBJ2-5, with TRBD2 matching 11 bases. The J call could be wrong; TRBJ2-7 is a better fit for the DNA end. This CDR3 has 15 amino acids. Germline V gives CDR1 LGHNA, CDR2 YSLEER. The CDR3 nucleotides are TGCGCCAGCAGCCAAGAGACTAGCGGGGTCTACGAGCAGTACTTC. Its protein product is CASSQETSGVYEQYF.

The CDR3 loop reads CASSFYSGLAGPVQFF. CDR3 bases: TGTGCCAGCAGCTTTTACTCGGGACTAGCGGGGCCAGTGCAGTTCTTC. This rearrangement joins TRBV7-2 to TRBJ2-1, with 13 bases aligning to TRBD2. This CDR3 is 16 amino acids long. Germline CDR1 reads SGHTA; CDR2 reads FQGNSA. The V gene end was trimmed by 3 bases and the J gene end by 12 bases; junction bases not matched to a gene: 11. Drawing the rest from reference TRBV7-2 and TRBJ2-1, the complete variable domain is GAGVSQSPSNKVTEKGKDVELRCDPISGHTALYWYRQSLGQGLEFLIYFQGNSAPDKSGLPSDRFSAERTGGSVSTLTIQRTQQEDSAVYLCASSFYSGLAGPVQFFGPGTRLTVL.

The chain recombines TRBV5-6 with TRBJ2-2; TRBD2 aligns across 7 bases. This CDR3 is built from 14 residues. Germline lookup yields CDR1 SGHDT and CDR2 YYEEEE. Losses at the gene ends were 4 bases for V and 5 bases for J; bases not matched to a gene: 5. CDR3 nucleotide sequence: TGTGCCAGCAGCGGGGACTATTCGACCGGGGAGCTGTTTTTT. This sequence encodes CASSGDYSTGELFF.

The chain uses TRBV2 and TRBJ2-7; TRBD1 matches 10 bases. CDR1 and CDR2 (germline): SNHLY, FYNNEI. The CDR3 extends over 14 amino acids. With 7 bases clipped from V and 4 bases from J, the junction kept 7 bases outside the gene matches. The CDR3 nucleotides read TGTGCCAGCACCGGGACAGGGGTGGGGTACGAGCAGTACTTC. It is translated as CASTGTGVGYEQYF. Complete variable domain (other parts from reference TRBV2 and TRBJ2-7): EPEVTQTPSHQVTQMGQEVILRCVPISNHLYFYWYRQILGQKVEFLVSFYNNEISEKSEIFDDQFSVERPDGSNFTLKIRSTKLEDSAMYFCASTGTGVGYEQYFGPGTRLTVT.

The chain links TRBV30 to TRBJ1-2, with 8 bases that match TRBD1. This CDR3 spans 15 amino acids. Trimming took 3 bases from V and 2 from J; bases not matched to a gene: 8. Germline loops: CDR1 GTSNPN, CDR2 SVGIG (reference sequence). The CDR3 loop reads CAWREGQGKNYGYTF. DNA of the CDR3: TGTGCCTGGAGGGAAGGACAGGGCAAGAACTATGGCTACACCTTC.

The chain uses TRBV5-1 and TRBJ2-3; 11 bases agree with TRBD2. The CDR3 runs 16 residues. In germline, CDR1 is SGHRS, CDR2 YFSETQ. With V trimmed by 0 bases and J by 4 bases, 4 bases remained unmatched. The CDR3 sequence is CASSLDSGGAADTQYF. CDR3 bases: TGCGCCAGCAGCTTGGATAGCGGGGGGGCGGCAGATACGCAGTATTTT.

The chain carries TRBV5-5 and TRBJ2-7, with D tentatively TRBD1 (5 bases). The CDR3 covers 14 residues. V lost 4 bases and J lost 2, with 13 bases in between. Germline CDR1 SGHKS, CDR2 YYEKEE (reference sequence). CDR3 region: CASSLRQPPYEQYF. CDR3 in DNA: TGTGCCAGCAGCCTACGACAGCCCCCCTACGAGCAGTACTTC.

This sequence joins TRBV25-1 and TRBJ2-1, with D perhaps TRBD1 (6 bases). Germline CDR1 MGHDK, CDR2 SYGVNS. V lost 8 bases, J lost 6 bases, and 11 bases lay in between. The CDR3 totals 12 residues. The CDR3 protein is CASGRQVNEQFF. The CDR3 DNA follows: TGTGCCAGCGGGAGACAGGTCAATGAGCAGTTCTTC.

This chain joins TRBV11-3 and TRBJ2-2; TRBD1 matches 11 bases. The length of the CDR3 is 16 residues. With V trimmed by 4 bases and J by 7 bases, 8 bases remained unmatched. CDR1 and CDR2 (germline): SGHNT, YENEEA. In DNA form, the CDR3 reads TGTGCCAGCAGCTCCCGGGACAGGGGGTTGGGCGGGGAGCTGTTTTTT. Residues: CASSSRDRGLGGELFF.

The chain links TRBV29-1 to TRBJ1-1; D gene ambiguous. This CDR3 spans 13 amino acids. V was pared by 3 bases and J by 4 bases, with 12 bases between. The germline V gene encodes CDR1 SQVTM and CDR2 ANQGSEA. CDR3 residues: CSVDRGVFTEAFF. The CDR3 coding sequence is TGCAGCGTTGATAGAGGAGTATTCACTGAAGCTTTCTTT.

The rearrangement links TRBV15 to TRBJ1-5; the match to TRBD1 covers 9 bases. Trimming cost V 0 bases and J 7 bases; bases outside gene matches: 7. The CDR3 is 16 amino acids. Germline V lookup: CDR1 LNHNV, CDR2 YYDKDF (reference sequence). The CDR3 loop reads CATSRDRGTGIQPQHF. CDR3 DNA: TGTGCCACCAGCAGAGATCGTGGGACAGGGATCCAGCCCCAGCATTTT.

The rearrangement links TRBV4-1 to TRBJ1-6; no reliable D call. V gave up 0 bases and J gave up 0 bases, with 6 bases separating them. CDR1 is MGHRA, CDR2 YSYEKL, per germline. There are 16 residues in the CDR3. The CDR3 protein is CASSQEGSSYNSPLHF. The CDR3 DNA is TGCGCCAGCAGCCAAGAGGGGAGCTCCTATAATTCACCCCTCCACTTT.

This rearrangement joins TRBV30 to TRBJ1-5; 11 bases match TRBD1. The CDR3 covers 15 residues. Germline-derived CDR1 and CDR2 are GTSNPN and SVGIG (reference sequence). V lost 1 base to trimming and J lost 9 bases; unmatched junction nucleotides: 8. Here the CDR3 reads CAWSGGQGETRPQHF. For the CDR3, the DNA is TGTGCCTGGAGTGGGGGACAGGGGGAAACTAGGCCCCAGCATTTT.

The CDR3 sequence is CASSLGQGRPDTQYF. The DNA for the CDR3 is TGTGCCAGCAGCTTGGGACAGGGAAGACCAGATACGCAGTATTTT. The chain uses TRBV7-6 and TRBJ2-3; TRBD1 matches at 9 bases. The CDR3 is 15 residues long. V was clipped by 3 bases and J by 4 bases; unmatched bases: 5. CDR1 and CDR2 (germline): SGHVS, FNYEAQ.

CDR3 sequence reads: CSGGQGSGELFF. CDR3 bases: TGCAGCGGTGGACAGGGCAGCGGGGAGCTGTTTTTT. The rearrangement uses TRBV29-1 and TRBJ2-2; 8 bases map to TRBD1. Germline V CDR1 and CDR2: SQVTM, ANQGSEA. CDR3 length: 12 residues. After removal of 7 bases from V and 7 bases from J, the junction contained 5 bases not matched to a gene.

As regards this clone: The same CDR3 arises from other DNA sequences in this sample as well. The chain recombines TRBV5-4 with TRBJ1-1; 8 nucleotides match TRBD1. The CDR3 contains 14 residues. J was trimmed by 5 bases and V by 1 base; bases with no gene match: 4. Looked up from germline, CDR1 is SGHNT and CDR2 is YYREEE (reference sequence). CDR3 residues: CASSLQGAGTEAFF. The CDR3, as DNA: TGTGCCAGCAGCTTGCAGGGGGCGGGAACTGAAGCTTTCTTT.

V is TRBV10-3 and J is TRBJ1-4, with TRBD1 identical over 10 bases. Germline V gene sequence: CDR1 ENHRY, CDR2 SYGVKD. With 9 bases clipped from V and 7 bases from J, the junction kept 5 bases outside the gene matches. The CDR3 sequence is 13 residues long. In nucleotides, the CDR3 is TGTGCCATTACGGACAGGGGGGGTGAAAAACTGTTTTTT. It codes for CAITDRGGEKLFF.

This chain connects TRBV7-2 to TRBJ1-6; the match to TRBD1 covers 9 bases. The CDR3 covers 15 residues. Germline CDR1 reads SGHTA; CDR2 reads FQGNSA. Germline trimming cut 2 bases from V and 6 bases from J; bases unmatched to any gene: 2. CDR3 DNA: TGTGCCAGCAGCTTAAGGACAGGGGCTAATTCACCCCTCCACTTT. This translates into CASSLRTGANSPLHF.

The rearrangement uses TRBV25-1 and TRBJ1-2, with a weak D call TRBD1 (5 bases). This CDR3 has 12 residues. V gave up 3 bases and J gave up 6 bases, with 8 bases separating them. Germline loops: CDR1 MGHDK, CDR2 SYGVNS. The DNA for the CDR3 is TGTGCCAGCAGTGAGGTAGGGGATGGCTACACCTTC. Protein: CASSEVGDGYTF.

The chain carries TRBV7-8 and TRBJ1-1; a weak D match, TRBD1 (5 bases). Germline V gene data show CDR1 as SGHVS and CDR2 as FQNEAQ. This CDR3 has 14 amino acids. V lost 1 base and J 1 base, leaving 7 bases between the germline ends. The chain's CDR3 is CASSLETANTEAFF. DNA of the CDR3: TGTGCCAGCAGCTTAGAGACAGCGAACACTGAAGCTTTCTTT.

The rearrangement links TRBV18 to TRBJ1-4; tentative D call: TRBD1 (6 bases). The CDR3 covers 14 residues. V was clipped by 8 bases and J by 5 bases, with 15 bases between them. Germline values: CDR1 KGHSH, CDR2 LQKENI. CDR3 residues: CASRPGARNEKLFF. CDR3 bases: TGTGCCAGCCGACCAGGGGCTAGGAATGAAAAACTGTTTTTT.

The rearrangement links TRBV6-1 to TRBJ2-7, with a possible D match to TRBD1 (6 bases). V was cut by 3 bases and J by 1 base, with 13 bases left in between. From germline, CDR1 is MNHNS and CDR2 SASEGT. The CDR3 is 15 amino acids. Written as DNA, the CDR3 is TGTGCCAGCAGTGACCCTGGACAGATTTCCTACGAGCAGTACTTC. Its protein product is CASSDPGQISYEQYF.

The J gene is TRBJ2-5, the V gene TRBV28; TRBD1 matches 12 bases. The J call is uncertain, as TRBJ2-7 better fits the DNA end. The CDR3 spans 15 residues. Germline V gives CDR1 MDHEN, CDR2 SYDVKM. The CDR3 DNA reads TGTGCCAGCAACCGGGGGACAGGGGGCCAATACGAGCAGTACTTC. Amino acids: CASNRGTGGQYEQYF.

The V call is TRBV13, the J call TRBJ1-3, with 7 bases aligning to TRBD1. Trimming at V came to 5 bases and at J to 1 base, leaving 2 bases not matched to a gene. Germline V gene lookup returns CDR1 PRHDT and CDR2 FYEKMQ (reference sequence). This CDR3 is built from 14 residues. The CDR3 loop is CASSLQGSGNTIYF. As DNA, the CDR3 is TGTGCCAGCAGCCTACAGGGGTCTGGAAACACCATATATTTT.

CDR3 coding DNA: TGTGCCAGCAGCTTAGCACCGATCCTCTCCTACGAGCAGTACTTC. This encodes CASSLAPILSYEQYF. The gene calls are TRBV7-9 and TRBJ2-5; D gene ambiguous. The J call may be in error: the DNA end matches TRBJ2-7 better. This CDR3 is built from 15 residues. Germline assignment: CDR1 SEHNR and CDR2 FQNEAQ (reference sequence).